Each of the 27 T cell receptor beta chains below was sequenced from the same sample in a study of blood T cell repertoires in COVID-19. Sequencing was performed with immunoSEQ multiplex PCR; in TCRdb, only in-frame clones are kept and a portion is missing. Of a few hundred thousand clones listed, roughly nine tenths are singletons. The sample comprised PBMCs or T cells enriched from blood (not recorded which). These receptors were obtained from a woman aged 45-60 years in a cohort exposed to, infected with or recovered from COVID-19 (not recorded which).

This clone was detected only once. This chain links TRBV2 with TRBJ2-7; D gene unclear. The germline V gene encodes CDR1 SNHLY and CDR2 FYNNEI. This CDR3 is 14 amino acids long. V dropped 7 bases and J dropped 1 base, with 14 bases sitting between them. The CDR3 bases are TGTGCCAGCACTCTCCAGGTAGGATCCTACGAGCAGTACTTC. It codes for CASTLQVGSYEQYF.

The chain combines TRBV3-1 (or the pseudogene TRBV3-2) with TRBJ1-1, with TRBD1 as a possible D gene (6 bases). V was clipped by 4 bases and J by 4 bases, with 13 bases between them. Looked up from germline, CDR1 is LGHDT and CDR2 is YNNKEL (reference sequence). The CDR3 runs 14 residues. This CDR3 reads CASSPRGASTEAFF. The CDR3, as DNA: TGTGCCAGCAGCCCCCGGGGGGCGAGCACTGAAGCTTTCTTT.

The chain employs TRBV4-2 and TRBJ1-2, with D perhaps TRBD1 (6 bases). CDR3 length: 14 residues. The V end was cut by 1 base, the J end by 7 bases, with 13 bases between. Per the germline V gene, CDR1 is LGHNA and CDR2 is YNFKEQ. Here the CDR3 reads CASSQAERGSGYTF. CDR3 sequence (DNA): TGTGCCAGCAGCCAAGCGGAAAGGGGGTCTGGCTACACCTTC.

This clone was found a few times. The rearrangement joins TRBV5-4 to TRBJ2-5, with TRBD1 identical over 7 bases. CDR1 is SGHNT, CDR2 YYREEE, per germline (reference sequence). This CDR3 is built from 14 residues. With V trimmed by 5 bases and J by 2 bases, 6 bases remained unmatched. The CDR3 sequence is CASSSDRVQETQYF. In nucleotides, the CDR3 is TGTGCCAGCAGTTCAGACAGGGTACAAGAGACCCAGTACTTC.

The V and J genes are TRBV19 and TRBJ1-6, with TRBD1 as a possible D gene (5 bases). This CDR3 is 14 amino acids long. Germline CDR1 and CDR2: LNHDA and SQIVND (reference sequence). Trimming pared 5 bases from V and 8 bases from J, leaving 13 bases between. The CDR3 sequence is CASSLDSEDSPLHF. CDR3 DNA sequence: TGTGCCAGTAGTCTCGACAGTGAGGATTCACCCCTCCACTTT.

The CDR3 here is CASSPTPSWDRQTYEQYF. Here the CDR3 DNA reads TGTGCCAGCAGCCCGACCCCCTCTTGGGACAGGCAAACCTACGAGCAGTACTTC. The V call is TRBV7-3, the J call TRBJ2-7; 8 bases map to TRBD1. Germline lookup yields CDR1 SGHTA and CDR2 FQGTGA. The CDR3 loop spans 18 amino acids. V was pared by 5 bases and J by 2 bases, with 17 bases of the junction left unmatched.

V and J are TRBV25-1 and TRBJ1-1; 7 bases agree with TRBD1. The CDR3 consists of 13 residues. With V trimmed by 6 bases and J by 4 bases, 5 bases remained unmatched. Germline CDR1 MGHDK, CDR2 SYGVNS. CDR3 coding DNA: TGTGCCAGCAGCCAACAGGGGACCACTGAAGCTTTCTTT. Amino acid sequence: CASSQQGTTEAFF.

In nucleotides, the CDR3 is TGTGCCAGCAGTGATCCTGAACGGAGCACTGAAGCTTTCTTT. This translates into CASSDPERSTEAFF. This chain connects TRBV2 to TRBJ1-1, with unresolved D. The germline V gene encodes CDR1 SNHLY and CDR2 FYNNEI. The CDR3 contains 14 residues. Trimming shortened V by 3 bases and J by 4 bases, and 12 bases separated the two germline ends.

The rearrangement links TRBV28 to TRBJ1-4; the match to TRBD1 covers 7 bases. The germline V gene encodes CDR1 MDHEN and CDR2 SYDVKM. The CDR3 covers 15 residues. With 7 bases clipped from V and 8 bases from J, the junction kept 13 bases outside the gene matches. The CDR3 loop is CASKEGGHSREKLFF. The CDR3 DNA is TGTGCCAGCAAGGAAGGGGGCCATAGTCGGGAAAAACTGTTTTTT.

This rearrangement joins TRBV24-1 to TRBJ1-3; D ambiguous. V dropped 4 bases and J dropped 4 bases, with 16 bases sitting between them. CDR3 size: 16 residues. Germline V gene data show CDR1 as KGHDR and CDR2 as SFDVKD. CDR3 DNA: TGTGCCACCAGTGACCCAACGGGAAAAGGCGGAAACACCATATATTTT. Translation gives CATSDPTGKGGNTIYF.

This chain uses TRBV27 with TRBJ1-6; TRBD1 matches 8 bases. The CDR3 runs to 17 residues. The V gene end was trimmed by 4 bases and the J gene end by 6 bases; junction bases not matched to a gene: 11. CDR1 MNHEY and CDR2 SMNVEV come from the germline V gene (reference sequence). CDR3 coding DNA: TGTGCCAGCAGTTCATACAGGGGGACGTCGGGTAATTCACCCCTCCACTTT. The encoded protein is CASSSYRGTSGNSPLHF.

The chain employs TRBV29-1 and TRBJ1-2; TRBD1 agrees at 9 bases. Germline V gene data show CDR1 as SQVTM and CDR2 as ANQGSEA. This CDR3 is built from 14 residues. The V gene end was trimmed by 7 bases and the J gene end by 6 bases; junction bases not matched to a gene: 12. The CDR3 DNA follows: TGCAGCGCCCGGGACAGGGAATACCCGAATGGCTACACCTTC. Encoded protein: CSARDREYPNGYTF.

The rearrangement links TRBV19 to TRBJ1-2, with TRBD1 matching over 7 bases. J lost 7 bases, V lost 4 bases, and 9 bases had no gene match. Germline CDR1 is LNHDA and CDR2 is SQIVND (reference sequence). This CDR3 has 14 residues. CDR3 sequence reads: CASSTPAGGGGYTF. CDR3 nucleotide sequence: TGTGCCAGTAGTACCCCGGCAGGGGGTGGTGGCTACACCTTC.

The rearrangement links TRBV6-5 to TRBJ1-1; 7 positions match TRBD1. The junction had 10 bases not matched to a gene; V was cut back by 4 bases and J by 5 bases. Germline assignment: CDR1 MNHEY and CDR2 SVGAGI. The CDR3 extends over 15 amino acids. CDR3 DNA sequence: TGTGCCAGCAGTTTAACAGGGGCCAAGGATACTGAAGCTTTCTTT. Translating it yields CASSLTGAKDTEAFF.

The rearrangement uses TRBV18 and TRBJ1-3, with D unresolved. The CDR3 length is 16 residues. CDR1 is KGHSH, CDR2 LQKENI, per germline. V lost 3 bases to trimming and J lost 4 bases, with 16 bases between them. CDR3 in amino acids: CASSPELVSGGNTIYF. CDR3 bases: TGTGCCAGCTCACCCGAATTAGTCTCGGGAGGAAACACCATATATTTT. The variable domain in full, with the rest retrieved from reference TRBV18 and TRBJ1-3, is NAGVMQNPRHLVRRRGQEARLRCSPMKGHSHVYWYRQLPEEGLKFMVYLQKENIIDESGMPKERFSAEFPKEGPSILRIQQVVRGDSAAYFCASSPELVSGGNTIYFGEGSWLTVV.

This clone was seen a handful of times. The chain has TRBV2 and TRBJ1-1; D possibly corresponds to TRBD1 (6 bases). Between the trimmed V and J ends, which lost 5 bases and 3 bases, there was a span of 13 bases. This CDR3 has 14 residues. The germline CDR1 and CDR2 sequences are SNHLY and FYNNEI. The CDR3 sequence is CASSREGVDTEAFF. For the CDR3, the DNA is TGTGCCAGCAGTAGGGAGGGGGTGGACACTGAAGCTTTCTTT.

The chain joins TRBV7-2 to TRBJ2-5; D may be TRBD2 (5 bases). Between the trimmed V and J ends, which lost 4 bases and 4 bases, there was a span of 16 bases. Per the germline V gene, CDR1 is SGHTA and CDR2 is FQGNSA. This CDR3 is built from 15 residues. The CDR3 spells CASSSDWPLRETQYF. The CDR3 DNA reads as TGTGCCAGCAGCTCGGACTGGCCGCTTAGAGAGACCCAGTACTTC.

This sequence joins TRBV18 and TRBJ1-1, with 7 bases identical to TRBD1. The ends lost 3 bases at V and 5 bases at J; junction bases unmatched: 3. The length of the CDR3 is 13 residues. The germline CDR1 and CDR2 sequences are KGHSH and LQKENI. CDR3 nucleotide sequence: TGTGCCAGCTCACCGGGACAGCAAACTGAAGCTTTCTTT. Translation: CASSPGQQTEAFF.

With respect to this clone: Other nucleotide sequences from this sample produce the same CDR3. This chain uses TRBV27 with TRBJ2-4, with 8 positions matching TRBD1. V shed 6 bases, J shed 1 base, and the junction held 5 bases outside the gene matches. Germline V CDR1 and CDR2: MNHEY, SMNVEV (reference sequence). CDR3 length equals 15 residues. The CDR3 DNA follows: TGTGCCAGCAGACCGGACAGGGTGGCCAAAAACATTCAGTACTTC. It is translated as CASRPDRVAKNIQYF.

The V and J genes are TRBV5-1 and TRBJ1-1; unclear D gene. Between the trimmed V and J ends, which lost 7 bases and 6 bases, there was a span of 13 bases. The V gene's germline CDR1 is SGHRS and CDR2 YFSETQ. The CDR3 is 12 amino acids. The CDR3 is CASQAGPAEAFF. The CDR3 DNA reads TGCGCCAGCCAAGCGGGTCCCGCTGAAGCTTTCTTT.

In DNA form, the CDR3 reads TGTGCCATCAGTGGCCCGGGACAGGGTAACTATGGCTACACCTTC. Translated, it gives CAISGPGQGNYGYTF. V and J are TRBV10-3 and TRBJ1-2; 9 positions match TRBD1. The V and J ends lost 4 bases and 1 base, in that order; junction bases with no gene match: 4. CDR1 and CDR2 from the germline V gene are ENHRY and SYGVKD. The CDR3 extends over 15 amino acids.

V is TRBV2 and J is TRBJ1-2; D ambiguous. The CDR3 sequence is 13 residues long. Germline CDR1 is SNHLY and CDR2 is FYNNEI. V lost 3 bases to trimming and J lost 2 bases, with 7 bases between them. The CDR3 region has the DNA TGTGCCAGCAGTGACCGGGAGAACTATGGCTACACCTTC. It specifies CASSDRENYGYTF.

V gene TRBV27 combines with J gene TRBJ1-6, with 11 bases identical to TRBD1. With V trimmed by 3 bases and J by 7 bases, 5 bases remained unmatched. The CDR3 sequence is 16 residues long. Germline values: CDR1 MNHEY, CDR2 SMNVEV (reference sequence). The CDR3 is CASSFYGTGGNSPLHF. CDR3 nucleotides: TGTGCCAGCAGTTTCTACGGGACAGGGGGGAATTCACCCCTCCACTTT.

The rearrangement joins TRBV29-1 to TRBJ2-4; D is possibly TRBD1 (6 bases). Germline CDR1 and CDR2: SQVTM and ANQGSEA. Between the trimmed V and J ends, which lost 4 bases and 6 bases, there was a span of 13 bases. The CDR3 extends over 13 amino acids. The CDR3 DNA is TGCAGCGTTGCGGCAGGGGTGGGAAACATTCAGTACTTC. Translation: CSVAAGVGNIQYF.

V gene TRBV5-1 combines with J gene TRBJ2-1; 7 bases agree with TRBD1. V trimming: 2 bases; J trimming: 4 bases; junction bases outside the gene matches: 12. CDR1 SGHRS and CDR2 YFSETQ come from the germline V gene. There are 17 residues in the CDR3. This CDR3 reads CASSFIQGMGVYNEQFF. The CDR3, as DNA: TGCGCCAGCAGCTTCATACAGGGGATGGGGGTGTACAATGAGCAGTTCTTC.

The genes are TRBV12-3 or TRBV12-4 and TRBJ1-4; D gene uncertain. This CDR3 region has 13 residues. V was shortened by 3 bases and J by 7 bases, with 9 bases between the two germline ends. The CDR3 bases are TGTGCCAGCAGTTTGATGGAGGGTGAAAAACTGTTTTTT. Protein sequence: CASSLMEGEKLFF.

The rearrangement joins TRBV7-9 to TRBJ1-2; TRBD1 might be the D (5 bases). CDR1 is SEHNR, CDR2 FQNEAQ, per germline (reference sequence). V was shortened by 1 base and J by 1 base, with 10 bases between the two germline ends. The length of the CDR3 is 15 residues. As DNA, the CDR3 is TGTGCCAGCAGCTTAGAATTAGGGGTTAACTATGGCTACACCTTC. This sequence encodes CASSLELGVNYGYTF. The full variable domain, completed using reference TRBV7-9 and TRBJ1-2, is DTGVSQNPRHKITKRGQNVTFRCDPISEHNRLYWYRQTLGQGPEFLTYFQNEAQLEKSRLLSDRFSAERPKGSFSTLEIQRTEQGDSAMYLCASSLELGVNYGYTFGSGTRLTVV.